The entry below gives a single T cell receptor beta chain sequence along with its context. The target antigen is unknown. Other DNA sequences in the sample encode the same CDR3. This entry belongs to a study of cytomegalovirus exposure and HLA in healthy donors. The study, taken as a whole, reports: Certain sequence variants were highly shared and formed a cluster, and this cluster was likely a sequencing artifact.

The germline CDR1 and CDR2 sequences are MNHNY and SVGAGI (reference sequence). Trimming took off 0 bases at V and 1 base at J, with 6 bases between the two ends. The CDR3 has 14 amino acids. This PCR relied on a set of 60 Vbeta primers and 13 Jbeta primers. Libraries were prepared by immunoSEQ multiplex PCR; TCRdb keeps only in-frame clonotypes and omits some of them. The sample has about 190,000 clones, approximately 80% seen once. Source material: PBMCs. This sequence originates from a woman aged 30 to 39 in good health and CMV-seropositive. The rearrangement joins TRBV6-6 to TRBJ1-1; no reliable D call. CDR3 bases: TGTGCCAGCAGTTACTCGAGAGGGAACACTGAAGCTTTCTTT. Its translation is CASSYSRGNTEAFF.